The next 32 T cell receptor beta chains were all read from a single sample in a study of regulatory T cells in long-lasting Graves disease. Noted time point: persistent/refractory GD, antithyroid drugs over 5 years with positive TRAb. Isolated PBMC RNA provided the starting material for the TCR library. The TCR beta library used iRepertoire HTBI primers with Arm-PCR amplification of CDR3. TCRdb reprocessed the multiplex PCR reads via MiXCR and lists one record per CDR3 protein. The sample lists around 450,000 distinct CDR3 sequences; around a fifth were seen once. Sequencing used peripheral blood mononuclear cells (PBMCs), obtained when the disease was refractory, from a patient treated with antithyroid drugs. The source of these receptors is a female donor with Graves disease.

This clonotype was picked up many times. The chain couples TRBV12-3 or TRBV12-4 to TRBJ2-5; 10 positions match TRBD2. After removal of 3 bases from V and 4 bases from J, the junction contained 8 bases not matched to a gene. This CDR3 has 16 amino acids. For the CDR3, the DNA is TGTGCCAGCAGTTTCCGAGCGGGAGGGCCAGGAGAGACCCAGTACTTC. It translates to CASSFRAGGPGETQYF.

There are a few counts of this clonotype. The genes are TRBV29-1 and TRBJ1-3, with D unresolved. CDR1 and CDR2 from the germline V gene are SQVTM and ANQGSEA. Between the trimmed V and J ends, which lost 2 bases and 0 bases, there was a span of 8 bases. This CDR3 has 14 residues. DNA for the CDR3: TGCAGCGTTGAAATGGCACCCTCTGGAAACACCATATATTTT. Translation gives CSVEMAPSGNTIYF.

The sample holds one count of this clonotype. The V call is TRBV4-1, the J call TRBJ1-5, with no clear D. Between the trimmed V and J ends, which lost 2 bases and 2 bases, there was a span of 10 bases. Germline-derived CDR1 and CDR2 are MGHRA and YSYEKL. This CDR3 has 15 residues. CDR3 sequence reads: CASSQIHEGNQPQHF. CDR3 nucleotides: TGCGCCAGCAGCCAAATCCACGAGGGCAATCAGCCCCAGCATTTT.

This rearrangement joins TRBV4-1 to TRBJ1-1, with TRBD1 as a possible D gene (5 bases). V was clipped by 0 bases and J by 4 bases, with 9 bases between them. CDR1 and CDR2 from the germline V gene are MGHRA and YSYEKL. The CDR3 is 14 residues long. The CDR3 region is CASSQENGGTEAFF. The DNA for the CDR3 is TGCGCCAGCAGCCAAGAGAACGGGGGCACTGAAGCTTTCTTT.

This clonotype was seen repeatedly, ten times or more. This chain joins TRBV9 and TRBJ1-5, with a weak D call TRBD1 (5 bases). V was trimmed by 2 bases and J by 1 base, leaving 10 bases between them. The V gene's germline CDR1 is SGDLS and CDR2 YYNGEE. The CDR3 extends over 15 amino acids. The CDR3 reads CASSVSGLSNQPQHF. The CDR3, as DNA: TGTGCCAGCAGCGTCTCAGGGCTAAGCAATCAGCCCCAGCATTTT.

This clonotype turned up a few times. The chain combines TRBV7-2 with TRBJ2-7; no clear D gene. This CDR3 has 13 residues. The germline CDR1 and CDR2 sequences are SGHTA and FQGNSA. The V end was cut by 5 bases, the J end by 4 bases, with 12 bases between. CDR3 sequence reads: CASSPRLIYEQYF. CDR3 in DNA: TGTGCCAGCAGCCCCCGACTGATTTACGAGCAGTACTTC.

V gene TRBV19 combines with J gene TRBJ2-5; D is unclear. This CDR3 spans 13 amino acids. V was clipped by 3 bases and J by 3 bases, with 8 bases between them. The germline gives CDR1 LNHDA, CDR2 SQIVND (reference sequence). The chain's CDR3 is CASSMSSEETQYF. In nucleotides, the CDR3 is TGTGCCAGTAGTATGTCCAGTGAAGAGACCCAGTACTTC.

This clonotype has only a few counts. The chain couples TRBV20-1 to TRBJ1-2; 7 bases align to TRBD1. With V trimmed by 6 bases and J by 6 bases, 10 bases remained unmatched. The CDR3 sequence is 13 residues long. Germline CDR1 is DFQATT and CDR2 is SNEGSKA (reference sequence). This CDR3 is CSAARDSLHGYTF. The CDR3 bases are TGCAGTGCGGCGCGGGACAGCTTACATGGCTACACCTTC.

This clonotype was recorded many times. The chain recombines TRBV28 with TRBJ1-2; D remains ambiguous. The CDR3 runs 13 residues. V was trimmed by 4 bases and J by 4 bases, leaving 10 bases between them. Germline V gives CDR1 MDHEN, CDR2 SYDVKM. This CDR3 is CASSSGSIYGYTF. CDR3 in DNA: TGTGCCAGCAGTTCTGGCTCCATCTATGGCTACACCTTC.

With regard to this clonotype: A clone one base away is much larger, so this may be a read error. V is TRBV7-2 and J is TRBJ2-7, with 8 bases matching TRBD1. The length of the CDR3 is 14 residues. Losses at the gene ends were 11 bases for V and 3 bases for J; bases not matched to a gene: 12. Germline V gene sequence: CDR1 SGHTA, CDR2 FQGNSA. The CDR3 here is CAGTPDRAYYEQYF. In DNA, the CDR3 is TGTGCCGGCACCCCGGACAGGGCGTACTACGAGCAGTACTTC.

Only a few counts were recorded for this clonotype. CDR3 region: CASSNYRGREAFF. The CDR3 DNA reads TGTGCCAGCAGCAACTACAGGGGGAGGGAAGCTTTCTTT. The V call is TRBV5-5, the J call TRBJ1-1; 8 positions agree with TRBD1. CDR3 length: 13 amino acids. Germline V CDR1 and CDR2: SGHKS, YYEKEE (reference sequence). With V trimmed by 4 bases and J by 8 bases, 7 bases remained unmatched. Full variable domain (missing parts from reference TRBV5-5 and TRBJ1-1): DAGVTQSPTHLIKTRGQQVTLRCSPISGHKSVSWYQQVLGQGPQFIFQYYEKEERGRGNFPDRFSARQFPNYSSELNVNALLLGDSALYLCASSNYRGREAFFGQGTRLTVV.

The chain carries TRBV29-1 and TRBJ2-3, with 10 bases that match TRBD2. There are 16 residues in the CDR3. Looked up from germline, CDR1 is SQVTM and CDR2 is ANQGSEA. Losses at the gene ends were 3 bases for V and 4 bases for J; bases not matched to a gene: 10. CDR3 DNA sequence: TGCAGCGTTGATCGAGCGGGAGGGCCCTCGGCAGATACGCAGTATTTT. This translates into CSVDRAGGPSADTQYF.

This clonotype was counted at least ten times. This chain links TRBV28 with TRBJ2-2, with D possibly matching TRBD1 (5 bases). CDR1 and CDR2 (germline): MDHEN, SYDVKM. V lost 5 bases to trimming and J lost 2 bases, with 9 bases between them. The CDR3 runs to 14 residues. The CDR3 region has the DNA TGTGCCAGCAGTACCAGGGCCAACACCGGGGAGCTGTTTTTT. This translates into CASSTRANTGELFF. The full variable domain, in which reference TRBV28 and TRBJ2-2 provide the parts outside the CDR3, is DVKVTQSSRYLVKRTGEKVFLECVQDMDHENMFWYRQDPGLGLRLIYFSYDVKMKEKGDIPEGYSVSREKKERFSLILESASTNQTSMYLCASSTRANTGELFFGEGSRLTVL.

This clonotype showed up just a few times. The rearrangement links TRBV11-3 to TRBJ2-2, with D possibly matching TRBD2 (5 bases). This CDR3 region has 15 residues. In germline, CDR1 is SGHNT, CDR2 YENEEA. Trimming took off 5 bases at V and 6 bases at J, with 16 bases between the two ends. CDR3 residues: CASSPLGVPAGELFF. Here the CDR3 DNA reads TGTGCCAGCAGCCCACTGGGAGTGCCAGCCGGGGAGCTGTTTTTT.

The table lists this clonotype with many counts. The chain uses TRBV28 and TRBJ2-6, with 7 bases that match TRBD1. Trimming at V came to 4 bases and at J to 3 bases, leaving 6 bases not matched to a gene. CDR3 length: 16 residues. CDR1 MDHEN and CDR2 SYDVKM come from the germline V gene. CDR3 nucleotides: TGTGCCAGCAGTTCGACAGGGAATCTTGGGGCCAACGTCCTGACTTTC. Translating gives CASSSTGNLGANVLTF.

Details on this clonotype: Being one base from a much bigger clone, this may be a read error. This rearrangement joins TRBV12-3 or TRBV12-4 to TRBJ2-7; the match to TRBD1 covers 7 bases. This CDR3 has 15 residues. The CDR3 nucleotides are TGTGCCGGCAGTCCCGGGGACAGTGTAGTCTACGAGCAGTACTTC. Its protein product is CAGSPGDSVVYEQYF.

This clonotype was seen at least ten times. J is TRBJ2-7 and V is TRBV7-2; TRBD1 is a possible D gene (6 bases). Trimming removed 5 bases at V and 3 bases at J, with 14 bases between. The CDR3 is made up of 14 amino acids. CDR1 is SGHTA and CDR2 is FQGNSA in the germline V gene. DNA of the CDR3: TGTGCCAGCAGCACACAGGGTTATGGCTACGAGCAGTACTTC. Translation gives CASSTQGYGYEQYF.

This clonotype was seen only a few times. The chain recombines TRBV27 with TRBJ2-1; 8 positions match TRBD1. The trim removed 5 bases at V and 6 bases at J, leaving 9 bases unmatched. This CDR3 has 15 amino acids. Germline V lookup: CDR1 MNHEY, CDR2 SMNVEV (reference sequence). This CDR3 reads CASSPDRAFFNEQFF. The CDR3 coding sequence is TGTGCCAGCAGTCCGGACAGGGCGTTCTTCAATGAGCAGTTCTTC.

Comments on this clonotype: Since no conserved phenylalanine or tryptophan closes the CDR3, a read error is the likely cause. The chain has TRBV6-2 or TRBV6-3 and TRBJ2-5, with 11 bases fitting TRBD2. J lost 5 bases, V lost 4 bases, and 15 bases had no gene match. Germline CDR1 reads MNHEY; CDR2 reads SVGEGT. The CDR3 is 18 amino acids. CDR3 loop: CASSSPLLIAGGVETQYL. The CDR3 DNA is TGTGCCAGCAGTTCCCCCCTTCTCATAGCGGGAGGGGTGGAGACCCAGTACCTC.

The gene calls are TRBV5-4 and TRBJ2-3; D gene uncertain. The CDR3 is 14 amino acids. Germline lookup yields CDR1 SGHNT and CDR2 YYREEE (reference sequence). The V end lost 1 base, the J end lost 2 bases, and 8 bases lay between the germline ends. CDR3 amino acids: CASSLTLNTDTQYF. DNA of the CDR3: TGTGCCAGCAGCTTGACCCTGAACACAGATACGCAGTATTTT.

This sequence joins TRBV20-1 and TRBJ2-3; no firm D call. The CDR3 totals 13 residues. Between the trimmed V and J ends, which lost 6 bases and 6 bases, there was a span of 16 bases. Germline V CDR1 and CDR2: DFQATT, SNEGSKA (reference sequence). CDR3 sequence reads: CSASPLSRDTQYF. The CDR3 DNA reads as TGCAGTGCCAGTCCTCTTTCTAGGGATACGCAGTATTTT.

V and J are TRBV7-9 and TRBJ2-6, with unresolved D. This CDR3 contains 17 residues. Per the germline V gene, CDR1 is SEHNR and CDR2 is FQNEAQ (reference sequence). V was clipped by 5 bases and J by 0 bases, with 14 bases between them. CDR3 sequence (DNA): TGTGCCAGCAGCCCCATCACCGGAGACTCTGGGGCCAACGTCCTGACTTTC. It translates to CASSPITGDSGANVLTF.

This clonotype was seen once. The genes are TRBV28 and TRBJ2-7; 9 bases align to TRBD1. V was pared by 3 bases and J by 6 bases, with 6 bases of the junction left unmatched. Germline CDR1 reads MDHEN; CDR2 reads SYDVKM. The CDR3 spans 14 residues. CDR3 amino acids: CASSFGQGFSEQYF. The CDR3, as DNA: TGTGCCAGCAGTTTCGGACAGGGGTTTTCCGAGCAGTACTTC.

This clonotype appeared a few times. This rearrangement joins TRBV6-9 to TRBJ2-7, with 8 bases aligning to TRBD2. This CDR3 contains 16 residues. The germline V gene encodes CDR1 MNHGY and CDR2 SVAAGI. The V and J ends lost 4 bases and 0 bases, in that order; junction bases with no gene match: 8. This CDR3 reads CASSFSPGTSSYEQYF. CDR3 sequence (DNA): TGTGCCAGCAGTTTCTCACCCGGGACTAGCTCCTACGAGCAGTACTTC.

The rearrangement links TRBV20-1 to TRBJ2-2; D might be TRBD1 or TRBD2, each matching 6 bases. This CDR3 has 14 residues. Per germline, CDR1 DFQATT and CDR2 SNEGSKA (reference sequence). Trimming pared 5 bases from V and 5 bases from J, leaving 15 bases between. Here the CDR3 DNA reads TGCAGTGCTCCAAGGGGGGTTCTAACCGGGGAGCTGTTTTTT. Protein product: CSAPRGVLTGELFF.

The sample holds many counts of this clonotype. DNA of the CDR3: TGTGCCAGCAGCTTGGATGTAGGCCAGATTCAAGAGACCCAGTACTTC. Its protein is CASSLDVGQIQETQYF. The chain links TRBV5-8 to TRBJ2-5; D not resolved. The germline CDR1 and CDR2 sequences are SGHTS and YDEGEE. This CDR3 has 16 residues. V was trimmed by 0 bases and J by 2 bases, leaving 14 bases between them.

CDR3 in amino acids: CSVERGAGDTEAFF. In DNA form, the CDR3 reads TGCAGCGTTGAGAGGGGGGCGGGCGACACTGAAGCTTTCTTT. The V call is TRBV29-1, the J call TRBJ1-1; D might be TRBD1 (6 bases). V dropped 3 bases and J dropped 3 bases, with 14 bases sitting between them. This CDR3 comprises 14 residues. Per the germline V gene, CDR1 is SQVTM and CDR2 is ANQGSEA.

The V call is TRBV11-1, the J call TRBJ2-7; D is possibly TRBD2 (6 bases). The CDR3 is 15 amino acids. Trimming removed 4 bases at V and 0 bases at J, with 13 bases between. Germline-derived CDR1 and CDR2 are SGHAT and FQDESV (reference sequence). CDR3 sequence: CASSSSAEGSYEQYF. The CDR3 region has the DNA TGTGCCAGCAGCTCCTCGGCGGAGGGCTCCTACGAGCAGTACTTC.

A few counts support this clonotype. The J gene is TRBJ1-2, the V gene TRBV24-1; D might be TRBD1 (5 bases). CDR3 length: 16 residues. Germline CDR1 is KGHDR and CDR2 is SFDVKD. V lost 2 bases and J lost 3, with 15 bases in between. The CDR3 sequence: CATSDSGRGRDYGYTF. Written as DNA, the CDR3 is TGTGCCACCAGTGATTCAGGGCGGGGCCGGGACTATGGCTACACCTTC.

About this clonotype itself: This may come from a read error, since a much larger clone is one base off. This chain uses TRBV5-6 with TRBJ2-5; a weak D match, TRBD1 (5 bases). This CDR3 region has 16 residues. CDR1 is SGHDT and CDR2 is YYEEEE in the germline V gene. Trimming stripped 0 bases from V and 4 bases from J, with 16 bases between. This chain's CDR3 is CASSLGLGRVGETQYF. The CDR3 region has the DNA TGTGCCAGCAGCTTGGGGCTTGGCAGGGTGGGAGAGACCCAGTACTTC.

This chain uses TRBV3-1 with TRBJ1-6, with TRBD1 as a possible D gene (6 bases). CDR1 is LGHDT and CDR2 is YNNKEL in the germline V gene (reference sequence). This CDR3 region has 16 residues. V was shortened by 3 bases and J by 8 bases, with 17 bases between the two germline ends. The CDR3 protein is CASSHFGAGADSPLHF. CDR3 DNA sequence: TGTGCCAGCAGCCACTTCGGAGCAGGGGCGGATTCACCCCTCCACTTT.

Comments on this clonotype: This sequence may be a read error, since a much larger clone differs from it by one base. The rearrangement joins TRBV28 to TRBJ1-2; D not certain. CDR1 and CDR2 from the germline V gene are MDHEN and SYDVKM. V lost 6 bases, J lost 3 bases, and 14 bases lay in between. The CDR3 has 14 residues. The CDR3 region is CASRPRGIDYGYTF. CDR3 coding DNA: TGTGCCAGCAGACCACGGGGTATAGACTATGGCTACACCTTC.